Listed below are T cell receptor beta chains from one sample, sequenced in a study of T cells in Graves' hyperthyroidism and ophthalmopathy. Each CDR3 protein gets one entry after TCRdb re-called the multiplex PCR reads with MiXCR. The sample contains around 350,000 distinct CDR3 sequences, 20% to 25% of which appear only once. Sequencing was carried out using blood. These receptors all stem from a man over 45 with Graves' hyperthyroidism. The conserved cysteine and the conserved F or W are not part of the CDR3 here. Clone size is given for some rows only: seen once, a few or many times, or a class if the clone is expanded.

clone_size,j_call,v_call,cdr3_aa
many,TRBJ2-4,TRBV2,ASSEVTSGGIQY
many,TRBJ2-7,TRBV11-2,ASSLAVYEQY
few,TRBJ2-7,TRBV20-1,SAGGHSTYEQY
few,TRBJ2-3,TRBV10-1,ATQWKAGALTDTQY
many,TRBJ1-5,TRBV28,ASSFRGRGQPQH
-,TRBJ2-5,TRBV28,ASKQGWETQY
many,TRBJ2-5,TRBV6-6,ASSYSGGRRVQETQY
few,TRBJ1-2,TRBV6-1,ASTYGGTNYGYT
few,TRBJ2-1,TRBV5-5,ASSLAVRAGGGNEQF
many,TRBJ2-1,TRBV28,ASSLLTGAYNEQF
once,TRBJ2-3,TRBV19,ASSITGQFSTDTQY
-,TRBJ1-4,TRBV24-1,ATSDPAIEEKLF
few,TRBJ1-2,TRBV6-2/TRBV6-3,ASTSRGGYT
-,TRBJ2-5,TRBV7-9,ASSFRGGETQY
-,TRBJ2-6,TRBV20-1,SALTGSRGANVLT
-,TRBJ1-2,TRBV15,ATSRDADYGYT
many,TRBJ2-3,TRBV7-9,ASSRQGMADTQY